This is a list of T cell receptor beta chains from one sample in a study of shared clonotypes between healthy human individuals. Profiling relied on immunoSEQ multiplex PCR, and the TCRdb table lists in-frame clones only, not all of them. The sample has about half a million clones, 70% to 80% seen once; the top ten hold more than 10%. The sample comprised PBMCs. The receptors were gathered from a woman in her thirties or forties in good health. Some clones in this sample may be carry-over from other donors' samples. CDR3s include the opening cysteine and the closing phenylalanine or tryptophan. The order of the fields is V gene, clone size, J gene, D gene, CDR3 protein, CDR3 DNA. The D gene is left open where the match is weak. Size is stated for part of the rows, as once, few or many counts, or as a class when the clone is expanded.

v_gene: TRBV5-5; abundance: few; j_gene: TRBJ2-1; d_gene: .; CDR3aa: CASSLGTINEQFF; CDR3nt: TGTGCCAGCAGCTTGGGGACGATTAATGAGCAGTTCTTC
v_gene: TRBV11-3; abundance: few; j_gene: TRBJ2-1; d_gene: .; CDR3aa: CASSLGQYNEQFF; CDR3nt: TGTGCCAGCAGCTTAGGGCAATACAATGAGCAGTTCTTC
v_gene: TRBV2; abundance: .; j_gene: TRBJ1-2; d_gene: .; CDR3aa: CASRLTQRTNYGYTF; CDR3nt: TGTGCCAGCAGACTAACTCAGAGGACTAACTATGGCTACACCTTC
v_gene: TRBV11-2; abundance: .; j_gene: TRBJ2-4; d_gene: .; CDR3aa: CASSSPVTKNIQYF; CDR3nt: TGTGCCAGCAGCTCCCCAGTCACCAAAAACATTCAGTACTTC
v_gene: TRBV5-4; abundance: .; j_gene: TRBJ2-5; d_gene: TRBD2; CDR3aa: CASSRPLAGGSKETQYF; CDR3nt: TGTGCCAGCAGCCGCCCACTAGCGGGAGGGAGTAAAGAGACCCAGTACTTC
v_gene: TRBV7-3; abundance: .; j_gene: TRBJ2-1; d_gene: TRBD2; CDR3aa: CASSFTSGAYNEQFF; CDR3nt: TGTGCCAGCAGCTTTACTAGCGGGGCTTACAATGAGCAGTTCTTC
v_gene: TRBV7-9; abundance: .; j_gene: TRBJ2-5; d_gene: TRBD1; CDR3aa: CASSRYGETGETQYF; CDR3nt: TGTGCCAGCAGCCGATATGGGGAGACAGGGGAGACCCAGTACTTC
v_gene: TRBV28; abundance: .; j_gene: TRBJ2-7; d_gene: .; CDR3aa: CASIRGGADEQYF; CDR3nt: TGTGCCAGCATAAGGGGAGGCGCCGACGAGCAGTACTTC
v_gene: TRBV5-1; abundance: .; j_gene: TRBJ2-7; d_gene: .; CDR3aa: CASRGQGTYEQYF; CDR3nt: TGCGCCAGCAGGGGCCAGGGCACCTACGAGCAGTACTTC
v_gene: TRBV7-9; abundance: .; j_gene: TRBJ2-7; d_gene: TRBD2; CDR3aa: CASSVLAGGHNEQYF; CDR3nt: TGTGCCAGCAGCGTACTAGCGGGAGGGCATAACGAGCAGTACTTC
v_gene: TRBV18; abundance: .; j_gene: TRBJ2-5; d_gene: .; CDR3aa: CASSPQTANQETQYF; CDR3nt: TGTGCCAGCTCACCACAGACAGCGAACCAAGAGACCCAGTACTTC
v_gene: TRBV5-1; abundance: .; j_gene: TRBJ1-2; d_gene: TRBD1; CDR3aa: CASSPDRGGNYGYTF; CDR3nt: TGCGCCAGCAGCCCGGACAGGGGTGGAAACTATGGCTACACCTTC
v_gene: TRBV21-1; abundance: .; j_gene: TRBJ1-1; d_gene: .; CDR3aa: CASSTPVQGPTEAFF; CDR3nt: TGTGCCAGCAGCACTCCCGTGCAGGGGCCGACTGAAGCTTTCTTT
v_gene: TRBV1; abundance: few; j_gene: TRBJ2-7; d_gene: .; CDR3aa: CTSSQGENYEQYF; CDR3nt: TGCACCAGCAGCCAGGGGGAGAATTACGAGCAGTACTTC
v_gene: TRBV7-8; abundance: .; j_gene: TRBJ2-1; d_gene: .; CDR3aa: CASSNIPKGPYNEQFF; CDR3nt: TGTGCCAGCAGCAACATCCCGAAAGGTCCCTACAATGAGCAGTTCTTC
v_gene: TRBV28; abundance: .; j_gene: TRBJ1-2; d_gene: TRBD1; CDR3aa: CASSLSGGFGYTF; CDR3nt: TGTGCCAGCAGTTTATCAGGGGGCTTCGGCTACACCTTC
v_gene: TRBV27; abundance: .; j_gene: TRBJ2-2; d_gene: TRBD1; CDR3aa: CASSPNRGRGGELFF; CDR3nt: TGTGCCAGCAGCCCTAACAGGGGGCGGGGCGGGGAGCTGTTTTTT
v_gene: TRBV5-6; abundance: once; j_gene: TRBJ2-3; d_gene: .; CDR3aa: CASSLVTSTDTQYF; CDR3nt: TGTGCCAGCAGCTTAGTGACGTCCACAGATACGCAGTATTTT
v_gene: TRBV28; abundance: .; j_gene: TRBJ1-2; d_gene: .; CDR3aa: CASKAQGREGYTF; CDR3nt: TGTGCCAGCAAGGCACAGGGACGAGAGGGCTACACCTTC
v_gene: TRBV11-2; abundance: .; j_gene: TRBJ2-7; d_gene: .; CDR3aa: CASSLDQVAVEQYF; CDR3nt: TGTGCCAGCAGCTTAGATCAGGTAGCGGTCGAGCAGTACTTC
v_gene: TRBV7-9; abundance: .; j_gene: TRBJ2-1; d_gene: TRBD2; CDR3aa: CASSSPGLVVYEQFF; CDR3nt: TGTGCCAGCAGCTCACCGGGACTAGTAGTCTATGAGCAGTTCTTC
v_gene: TRBV6-5; abundance: once; j_gene: TRBJ2-1; d_gene: .; CDR3aa: CASRPSGGEDNEQFF; CDR3nt: TGTGCCAGCAGACCTTCTGGGGGAGAGGACAATGAGCAGTTCTTC
v_gene: TRBV7-6; abundance: once; j_gene: TRBJ2-5; d_gene: TRBD2; CDR3aa: CASSLLSGTSVRTQETQYF; CDR3nt: TGTGCCAGCAGCTTACTTTCTGGGACTAGCGTAAGGACCCAAGAGACCCAGTACTTC
v_gene: TRBV18; abundance: .; j_gene: TRBJ1-4; d_gene: .; CDR3aa: CASSSTLATNEKLFF; CDR3nt: TGTGCCAGCTCATCAACCCTTGCAACTAATGAAAAACTGTTTTTT
v_gene: TRBV30; abundance: .; j_gene: TRBJ1-5; d_gene: TRBD1; CDR3aa: CAWSEGQGNQPQHF; CDR3nt: TGTGCCTGGAGCGAAGGACAGGGCAACCAGCCCCAGCATTTT
v_gene: TRBV2; abundance: .; j_gene: TRBJ1-4; d_gene: .; CDR3aa: CASSEGRAGNEKLFF; CDR3nt: TGTGCCAGCAGTGAAGGACGAGCTGGAAATGAAAAACTGTTTTTT
v_gene: TRBV7-7; abundance: .; j_gene: TRBJ2-7; d_gene: .; CDR3aa: CASSIGTQYEQYF; CDR3nt: TGTGCCAGCAGCATCGGGACCCAATACGAGCAGTACTTC
v_gene: TRBV19; abundance: .; j_gene: TRBJ2-6; d_gene: .; CDR3aa: CASSTLGSGANVLTF; CDR3nt: TGTGCCAGTAGTACCCTGGGGTCTGGGGCCAACGTCCTGACTTTC
v_gene: TRBV13; abundance: .; j_gene: TRBJ2-6; d_gene: .; CDR3aa: CASSLPTGVGANVLTF; CDR3nt: TGTGCCAGCAGCTTACCGACGGGGGTAGGGGCCAACGTCCTGACTTTC
v_gene: TRBV25-1; abundance: .; j_gene: TRBJ2-7; d_gene: .; CDR3aa: CASSTWYEQYF; CDR3nt: TGTGCCAGCAGTACATGGTACGAGCAGTACTTC
v_gene: TRBV30; abundance: .; j_gene: TRBJ1-5; d_gene: .; CDR3aa: CAWSVRDTQPQHF; CDR3nt: TGTGCCTGGAGTGTAAGGGACACTCAGCCCCAGCATTTT
v_gene: TRBV7-2; abundance: .; j_gene: TRBJ2-3; d_gene: TRBD2; CDR3aa: CASRVGLAGESDTQYF; CDR3nt: TGTGCCAGCAGAGTGGGACTAGCGGGAGAATCAGATACGCAGTATTTT
v_gene: TRBV5-1; abundance: .; j_gene: TRBJ1-4; d_gene: TRBD1; CDR3aa: CASSSYPGQPNEKLFF; CDR3nt: TGCGCCAGCAGCTCATACCCGGGACAGCCTAATGAAAAACTGTTTTTT
v_gene: TRBV2; abundance: once; j_gene: TRBJ1-2; d_gene: TRBD1; CDR3aa: CASSEVAGGYGYTF; CDR3nt: TGTGCCAGCAGTGAAGTGGCAGGGGGCTATGGCTACACCTTC
v_gene: TRBV30; abundance: .; j_gene: TRBJ1-4; d_gene: .; CDR3aa: CAWSMGGGGKLFF; CDR3nt: TGTGCCTGGAGTATGGGCGGCGGGGGAAAACTGTTTTTT
v_gene: TRBV5-4; abundance: .; j_gene: TRBJ2-7; d_gene: .; CDR3aa: CASSLGGVVYEQYF; CDR3nt: TGTGCCAGCAGCTTGGGGGGCGTGGTCTACGAGCAGTACTTC
v_gene: TRBV9; abundance: .; j_gene: TRBJ2-2; d_gene: .; CDR3aa: CASSEINTGELFF; CDR3nt: TGTGCCAGCAGCGAGATAAACACCGGGGAGCTGTTTTTT
v_gene: TRBV11-2; abundance: .; j_gene: TRBJ2-3; d_gene: .; CDR3aa: CASSGTGTETDTQYF; CDR3nt: TGTGCCAGCAGCGGAACCGGGACGGAAACAGATACGCAGTATTTT
v_gene: TRBV9; abundance: .; j_gene: TRBJ2-5; d_gene: TRBD1; CDR3aa: CASSSRTGTKETQYF; CDR3nt: TGTGCCAGCAGCTCTCGGACAGGGACGAAAGAGACCCAGTACTTC
v_gene: TRBV25-1; abundance: .; j_gene: TRBJ1-1; d_gene: .; CDR3aa: CASSLARRGEAFF; CDR3nt: TGTGCCAGCAGTTTAGCCCGACGGGGGGAAGCTTTCTTT
v_gene: TRBV9; abundance: few; j_gene: TRBJ2-1; d_gene: TRBD2; CDR3aa: CASSVELAGGQDEQFF; CDR3nt: TGTGCCAGCAGCGTAGAGTTAGCGGGAGGGCAGGATGAGCAGTTCTTC
v_gene: TRBV29-1; abundance: few; j_gene: TRBJ1-5; d_gene: TRBD1; CDR3aa: CSVAGQVNQPQHF; CDR3nt: TGCAGCGTTGCCGGACAGGTCAATCAGCCCCAGCATTTT
v_gene: TRBV5-1; abundance: .; j_gene: TRBJ1-3; d_gene: .; CDR3aa: CASSSHSSGNTIYF; CDR3nt: TGCGCCAGCAGCTCGCATAGCTCTGGAAACACCATATATTTT
v_gene: TRBV13; abundance: .; j_gene: TRBJ2-7; d_gene: TRBD1; CDR3aa: CASPRGTGAYEQYF; CDR3nt: TGTGCCAGCCCTAGGGGGACAGGAGCTTACGAGCAGTACTTC
v_gene: TRBV6-1; abundance: .; j_gene: TRBJ2-2; d_gene: .; CDR3aa: CASSGGLNTGELFF; CDR3nt: TGTGCCAGCAGTGGAGGTCTGAACACCGGGGAGCTGTTTTTT
v_gene: TRBV2; abundance: .; j_gene: TRBJ1-5; d_gene: TRBD1; CDR3aa: CASSLNAGGYSQPQHF; CDR3nt: TGTGCCAGCAGTTTGAACGCAGGGGGTTACAGTCAGCCCCAGCATTTT
v_gene: TRBV19; abundance: .; j_gene: TRBJ2-2; d_gene: .; CDR3aa: CASRNLRVYDTGELFF; CDR3nt: TGTGCCAGTAGAAATCTTAGGGTGTACGACACCGGGGAGCTGTTTTTT
v_gene: TRBV30; abundance: .; j_gene: TRBJ1-5; d_gene: .; CDR3aa: CAWSGGLHQPQHF; CDR3nt: TGTGCCTGGAGTGGTGGGTTACATCAGCCCCAGCATTTT
v_gene: TRBV9; abundance: .; j_gene: TRBJ2-1; d_gene: TRBD2; CDR3aa: CASSSYSGSGVEQFF; CDR3nt: TGTGCCAGCAGCTCCTATAGCGGGAGCGGGGTTGAGCAGTTCTTC